This is a list of T cell receptor beta chains from one sample in a study of sequential checkpoint blockade in melanoma. The repertoire was sequenced with immunoSEQ multiplex PCR; TCRdb's copy has only in-frame clones and lacks some. The table shows approximately 22,000 clones, with approximately 71% occurring only once. Sequencing was performed on CD8+ T cells sorted from blood (inferred from file names), taken from a patient given nivolumab and ipilimumab in sequence. The receptors were gathered from a human donor with melanoma. Each CDR3 is given with its conserved first and last residue. A D gene is named only where the DNA matches it firmly. The size entry is marked missing in some rows and otherwise reads once, few, many or a size class.

V,J,D,size,DNA,CDR3
TRBV7-9,TRBJ1-1,TRBD1,.,TGTGCCAGCAGGACAGGGTCTACTGACGCTTTCTTT,CASRTGSTDAFF
TRBV7-3,TRBJ2-5,TRBD1,.,TGTGCCAGCAGCTTAGGAGCAGGGGGAGAGACCCAGTACTTC,CASSLGAGGETQYF
TRBV2,TRBJ2-6,TRBD2,.,TGTGCCAGCAGTTCCACCGCAACTAGCGGGGTCTCTGGGGCCAACGTCCTGACTTTC,CASSSTATSGVSGANVLTF
TRBV7-6,TRBJ1-3,.,.,TGTGCCAGCAGCTTATTCGGTGAAGATGACACCATATATTTT,CASSLFGEDDTIYF
TRBV27,TRBJ1-2,TRBD1,.,TGCGCCAGCAGGGGGAGGGACTATGGCTACACCTTC,CASRGRDYGYTF
TRBV28,TRBJ2-5,TRBD1,once,TGTGCCAGCAGTTTAGAACAGGGGGGACAAGAGACCCAGTACTTC,CASSLEQGGQETQYF
TRBV7-8,TRBJ1-4,TRBD1,few,TGTGCCAGCAGCTCTACAGGGGGCATTGAAAAACTGTTTTTT,CASSSTGGIEKLFF
TRBV4-3,TRBJ2-1,.,.,TGCGCCAGCAGCCACTCCGCTCGAGCCAACAATGAGCAGTTCTTC,CASSHSARANNEQFF
TRBV5-6,TRBJ1-2,.,.,TGTGCCAGCAGCTCTTCAGGGTACGGCTACACCTTC,CASSSSGYGYTF
TRBV21-1,TRBJ1-4,.,.,TGTGCCAGCAGCGGGCCGCCACAGGGGCCCTCTAAGAAAAATGAAAAACTGTTTTTT,CASSGPPQGPSKKNEKLFF
TRBV27,TRBJ1-2,.,few,TGTGCCAGCGCGGGACGAGGGAGCTATGGCTACACCTTC,CASAGRGSYGYTF
TRBV6-1,TRBJ2-1,.,once,TGTGCCAGCAGTGAATCGCTTAGGACTTATTACAATGAGCAGTTCTTC,CASSESLRTYYNEQFF
TRBV9,TRBJ2-7,TRBD1,.,TGTGCCAGCAGCGGGTTACAGGGGGCTCTGTACTTC,CASSGLQGALYF
TRBV7-9,TRBJ2-7,TRBD1,.,TGTGCCAGCAGCTTAGACACAGGGGGCTCCTACGAGCAGTACTTC,CASSLDTGGSYEQYF
TRBV9,TRBJ1-3,.,.,TGTGCCAGCAGCAAAGAAGGGGACATTTACTCTGGAAACACCATATATTTT,CASSKEGDIYSGNTIYF
TRBV9,TRBJ2-3,TRBD1,.,TGTGCCAGCAGCGTAGGGGCAGGGGGTAGCACAGATACGCAGTATTTT,CASSVGAGGSTDTQYF
TRBV13,TRBJ2-7,.,few,TGTGCCAGCAGCGCCGTGGACAGAGGCTACGAGCAGTACTTC,CASSAVDRGYEQYF
TRBV4-3,TRBJ1-5,TRBD1,.,TGCGCCAGCAGCCAAGATAGCTTGGGAGGAACAGGGGGCAGGCAGCCCCAGCATTTT,CASSQDSLGGTGGRQPQHF
TRBV6-1,TRBJ2-7,.,once,TGTGCCAGCAGCTTCGGGATCTACTCCTACGAGCAGTACTTC,CASSFGIYSYEQYF
TRBV2,TRBJ2-1,TRBD2,.,TGTGCCAGCAGCCCTCCGGGGGCGGGGGGCCCCAATGAGCAGTTCTTC,CASSPPGAGGPNEQFF
TRBV7-6,TRBJ2-7,.,.,TGTGCCAGCAGCTGGGGGGACGGAACCTACGAGCAGTACTTC,CASSWGDGTYEQYF
TRBV10-1,TRBJ2-7,.,.,TGCGCCAGCGCGCTGCGGGGTTTGGGGCAGTACTTC,CASALRGLGQYF
TRBV5-4,TRBJ1-1,.,.,TGTGCCAGCAGCTCCAGGGGCCAACTTGAAGCTTTCTTT,CASSSRGQLEAFF
TRBV7-9,TRBJ2-5,TRBD1,once,TGTGCCAGCAGCCCGGACCGTGGACAGGGAAAAGAGACCCAGTACTTC,CASSPDRGQGKETQYF
TRBV6-5,TRBJ2-7,TRBD2,.,TGTGCCACCACAGCGGGGCACGAGCAGTACTTC,CATTAGHEQYF
TRBV4-1,TRBJ2-3,TRBD2,few,TGCGCCAGCAGCCCTACTAGCGGGACGTCCACAGATACGCAGTATTTT,CASSPTSGTSTDTQYF
TRBV27,TRBJ2-3,TRBD2,few,TGTGCCAGCAGTTTCGGGGGGGCCTCTCCTTACGGCACAGATACGCAGTATTTT,CASSFGGASPYGTDTQYF
TRBV5-4,TRBJ2-7,TRBD1,.,TGCGCCAGCAGCCTGGGACAGGGGGCTATCGACGAGCAGTACTTC,CASSLGQGAIDEQYF
TRBV29-1,TRBJ1-2,.,.,TGCAGCGTTGTCCAGGGTAGCTATGGCTACACCTTC,CSVVQGSYGYTF
TRBV6-7,TRBJ1-5,.,.,TGTGCCAGCCCAACCGGGACCCCGGCGGGGCAGCCCCAGCATTTT,CASPTGTPAGQPQHF
TRBV19,TRBJ1-5,.,.,TGTGCCAGTAGTATCAAAGCACGCCCTTCCAATCAGCCCCAGCATTTT,CASSIKARPSNQPQHF
TRBV10-3,TRBJ1-3,.,.,TGTGCCATCACAGGAACTGGAAACACCATATATTTT,CAITGTGNTIYF
TRBV11-2,TRBJ2-7,.,.,TGTGCCAGCAGCATCTCCTCGGACACCTACTACGAGCAGTACTTC,CASSISSDTYYEQYF
TRBV7-9,TRBJ2-3,.,few,TGTGCCAGCAGCTTGAGCTTGTCCGAAGATACGCAGTATTTT,CASSLSLSEDTQYF
TRBV19,TRBJ1-1,.,.,TGTGCCAGTAGCTGGGGAAGGGGGAACACTGAAGCTTTCTTT,CASSWGRGNTEAFF
TRBV11-2,TRBJ2-7,TRBD1,.,TGTGCCAGCAGCCCCGGGACAGGGATGTGGGAGCAGTACTTC,CASSPGTGMWEQYF
TRBV4-2,TRBJ1-1,.,.,TGTGCCAGCAGCCAGGCCCTCTTGGACACTGAAGCTTTCTTT,CASSQALLDTEAFF
TRBV10-3,TRBJ1-2,.,.,TGTGCCATCAGTGAGTCGGCAGGATACTATGGCTACACCTTC,CAISESAGYYGYTF
TRBV5-4,TRBJ2-3,TRBD2,.,TGCGCCAGCAGCCTAGTCGGGGGGGGCACAGATACGCAGTATTTT,CASSLVGGGTDTQYF
TRBV6-7,TRBJ2-2,.,.,TGTGCCAGCAGCTACCTCGGAGATCGTGCGAACACCGGGGAGCTGTTTTTT,CASSYLGDRANTGELFF
TRBV11-2,TRBJ2-3,TRBD1,.,TGTGCCAGCAGCCACCTGGACAGGGCCCCAGATACGCAGTATTTT,CASSHLDRAPDTQYF
TRBV9,TRBJ2-2,.,.,TGTGCCAGCAGCCCTCACACCGGGGAGCTGTTTTTT,CASSPHTGELFF
TRBV11-2,TRBJ2-5,.,.,TGTGCCAGCAGCTTAACCGGAGAGACCCAGTACTTC,CASSLTGETQYF